Given below is one T cell receptor (beta chain) in context. No cognate antigen has been identified for it. Base qualities were left out, and no much larger clone turns up one base away. The data were taken from a study of shared clonotypes between healthy human individuals (dated by TCRdb to about 2020). Turning to the overall study: The cohort comprised a couple of women and a few men aged 18 to 49 years. For each donor, three plates each were used for CD4 naive and CD4 memory, two plates were used for CD8 naive, and one plate was used for CD8 memory. To estimate repertoire size and how much clonotype sharing occurs between individuals, the study deeply sequenced the blood TCR repertoires of five healthy adults. To increase sequencing depth and limit assay-specific biases, TCR repertoire library preparation and sequencing were carried out by different laboratories using diverse techniques. Between about 0.94 and 8.9 billion PBMCs per donor were obtained by leukapheresis. Overall results and qualifications from the work: Compared with non-shared clonotypes, clonotypes shared by all four sorted-subset donors had higher generation probabilities. Sampling was restricted to blood, and TCR repertoires in tissue are likely to differ from TCR repertoires in blood. Sharing across several donors was observed for about 5% of naive CD4, 3% to 3.5% of naive CD8, roughly 2.4% of memory CD4, and about 0.4% of memory CD8 clonotypes. Because the study included a small number of donors, the genetic and exposure-history diversity represented was limited. Rarefaction of sorted-subset datasets indicated incomplete sequencing despite the large sequencing depth. Naive subsets generally had larger estimated clonotype richness than memory subsets did. Based on pairwise subsampling, the degree of clonotype sharing among donors was expected to be affected by sequencing depth.

V is trimmed back by 5 bases and J by 4 bases, and the junction contains 10 bases that no gene match accounts for. The CDR3, from cysteine to phenylalanine, totals 15 residues. The read is trimmed to its CDR3 DNA, 45 bases read in frame from base 1. CDR1 and CDR2 are drawn from the germline V gene: MDHEN, SYDVKM. The donors were healthy, HIV-negative adults who had no recently reported acute infections or vaccinations. Every donor was a Caucasian adult living in Nashville, Tennessee, USA. Magnetic negative selection was used to enrich CD4+ T cells, after which naive cells were positively selected on CD45RA and the negative fraction became the memory subset. After blood collection by leukapheresis, PBMCs were isolated using Ficoll-Histopaque density gradient centrifugation and then cryopreserved in the vapor phase of liquid nitrogen. Analytical flow cytometry was used to check the purity and quantity of each magnetically sorted T cell population. From each sorted fraction, genomic DNA was isolated and quantified by UV absorbance on a Nanodrop 2000c.

TCR CDR3 regions were amplified from genomic DNA by multiplex PCR using the deep immunoSEQ assay. Genomic DNA extracted from each cell subset was distributed evenly over all wells of several immunoSEQ 96-well plates, and each plate served as one replicate. Each replicate PCR for sorted subsets received 150 to 250 ng genomic DNA, equal to tens of thousands of T cell genomes. Purified libraries were quantified with a Qubit 3.0 fluorometer, sized on a Bioanalyzer 2100, and re-quantified with the KAPA Library Quantification kit. Every immunoSEQ 96-well plate was sequenced on a dedicated single-read 150-cycle Illumina NextSeq 550 flow cell. Turning to the authors' computational methods: Because only junctional sequences without quality scores were contained in the immunoSEQ output, filtering matching that applied to full-length reads could not be performed. To assign V/J genes and CDR3, sequences were annotated against IMGT germline references using PyIR, a Python wrapper for IgBLAST v1.9. Any read was removed if the V/J assignment was weak (E-value above 1e-6), the CDR3 was missing, or the read contained stop codons, out-of-frame junctions, or ambiguous translated residues. V3J clonotypes were defined by identical inferred V gene, J gene, and CDR3 amino acid sequence. The percentage overlap between two repertoires was calculated by dividing the number of shared unique clonotypes by the size of the smaller repertoire. Repertoire richness was assessed with RTK rarefaction, the Chao1 estimator, and Recon v2.1 estimates of unobserved clonotypes. OLGA was used to compute generation probabilities for all TCRbeta clonotypes that the gDNA method yielded from a few donors. The clones in this table, taken by TCRdb from immuneACCESS, are in-frame only. Not every clone is retained; where verified, under half of the shortfall comes from an unresolved V gene, and the cause of the rest is unknown. V, J and clone size were drawn from that table, and D and trimming were deduced from the DNA. This sample lists roughly 2.4 million clones; under 97% were detected once. Roughly 0.13% of the sample rests with the top ten.

The rearrangement combines TRBV28 with TRBJ1-1, with 7 middle bases fitting TRBD1. Material: naive CD4+ T cells sorted from blood. The sample's cell subset or site, from its label and the paper: CD45RA+ positively selected. The TCR sequence derives from a man in his late teens or twenties in good health. CDR3 protein: CASSPYRGWSTEAFF. The DNA sequence is given as TGTGCCAGCAGTCCCTACAGGGGCTGGAGCACTGAAGCTTTCTTT.